This TCR beta chain was documented in a study of post-analysis software for immune sequencing data. In the study overall: Relapsing-remitting, secondary progressive and progressive-relapsing multiple sclerosis were all included among the disease courses. Whole-study findings and limits: Clustering by F measure revealed strong co-clustering among samples prepared together in one batch. In patients, TRBV5-6, TRBV5-1 and TRBV20-1 belonged to five or six TRBV segments found more frequently than in controls. For normalized Chao1 diversity, multiple sclerosis patients scored significantly lower than controls did.

V was trimmed by 1 base and J by 3 bases, leaving 9 bases between them. Germline V gives CDR1 DFQATT, CDR2 SNEGSKA (reference sequence). The CDR3 is 13 amino acids. Unique molecular identifiers were built into the TCR beta cDNA libraries. Yield was roughly 0.5 million cDNA molecules from roughly 1 to 10 million T cells. TCRdb itself ran the PCR reads through MiXCR, one entry per CDR3 protein. In the table there are fewer than 550,000 distinct CDR3 sequences, around 31% of which are singletons. In regard to this clonotype: What it binds is not known.

The source material was blood. The sequence was obtained from a girl aged 2 to 17 with multiple sclerosis. The rearrangement links TRBV20-1 to TRBJ1-2; maybe TRBD1 (5 bases). CDR3 sequence: CSARVQGDYGYTF. As DNA, the CDR3 is TGCAGTGCTAGAGTTCAGGGAGACTATGGCTACACCTTC.